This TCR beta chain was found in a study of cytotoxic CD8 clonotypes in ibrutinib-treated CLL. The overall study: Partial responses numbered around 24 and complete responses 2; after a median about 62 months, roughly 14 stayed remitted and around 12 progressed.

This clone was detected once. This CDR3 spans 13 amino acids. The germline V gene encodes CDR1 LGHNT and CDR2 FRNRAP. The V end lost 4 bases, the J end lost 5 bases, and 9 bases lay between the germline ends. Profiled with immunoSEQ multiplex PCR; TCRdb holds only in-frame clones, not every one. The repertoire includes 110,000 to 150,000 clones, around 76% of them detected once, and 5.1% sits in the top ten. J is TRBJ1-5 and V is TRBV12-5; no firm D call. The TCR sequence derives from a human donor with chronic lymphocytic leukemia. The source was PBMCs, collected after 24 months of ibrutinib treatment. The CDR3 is CASGYGLDQPQHF. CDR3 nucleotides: TGTGCTAGTGGTTATGGTTTGGATCAGCCCCAGCATTTT.